The 30 T cell receptor beta chains reported below all come from one sample, sequenced in a study of T cell responses to AZD1222 COVID-19 vaccine. Clones were read by immunoSEQ multiplex PCR, and TCRdb kept only the in-frame ones, dropping some. The data show roughly 190,000 clones, 90% to 95% seen once. The sample here was peripheral blood, taken on day 0 of AZD1222 vaccination. The receptors come from an adult in good health.

The chain links TRBV12-3 or TRBV12-4 to TRBJ2-7; TRBD1 agrees at 8 bases. This CDR3 comprises 13 residues. V was clipped by 3 bases and J by 5 bases; unmatched bases: 3. DNA of the CDR3: TGTGCCAGCAGTTTGGACAGGGAGGACGAGCAGTACTTC. Encoded protein: CASSLDREDEQYF.

V gene TRBV5-6 combines with J gene TRBJ1-2; the D gene is possibly TRBD1 (6 bases). This CDR3 is 13 amino acids long. CDR1 SGHDT and CDR2 YYEEEE come from the germline V gene. V lost 7 bases to trimming and J lost 1 base, with 11 bases between them. The CDR3 spells CASWGAYNYGYTF. DNA for the CDR3: TGTGCCAGCTGGGGGGCCTATAACTATGGCTACACCTTC. Based on the CDR3 plus reference TRBV5-6 and TRBJ1-2, the full variable domain is DAGVTQSPTHLIKTRGQQVTLRCSPKSGHDTVSWYQQALGQGPQFIFQYYEEEERQRGNFPDRFSGHQFPNYSSELNVNALLLGDSALYLCASWGAYNYGYTFGSGTRLTVV.

CDR3 region: CASSQGDRGLYYGYTF. CDR3 DNA sequence: TGTGCCAGCAGCCAAGGGGACAGGGGGCTTTACTATGGCTACACCTTC. J is TRBJ1-2 and V is TRBV3-1 (or the pseudogene TRBV3-2), with 12 bases lining up with TRBD1. Germline CDR1 reads LGHDT; CDR2 reads YNNKEL (reference sequence). The CDR3 sequence is 16 residues long. The trim removed 1 base at V and 3 bases at J, leaving 3 bases unmatched.

As DNA, the CDR3 is TGTGCTAGTGGTTTGACAGGGACTGGAAACACCATATATTTT. Translation: CASGLTGTGNTIYF. This chain uses TRBV12-5 with TRBJ1-3, with D possibly TRBD1 on 6 matching bases. The V gene lost 2 bases and the J gene lost 2 bases, with 7 bases spanning the gap. The length of the CDR3 is 14 residues. The germline CDR1 and CDR2 sequences are LGHNT and FRNRAP.

V is TRBV30 and J is TRBJ2-3; 10 positions match TRBD2. The CDR3 extends over 16 amino acids. Germline values: CDR1 GTSNPN, CDR2 SVGIG (reference sequence). Losses at the gene ends were 2 bases for V and 9 bases for J; bases not matched to a gene: 14. CDR3 sequence: CAWSRGLAAKLGTQYF. In nucleotides, the CDR3 is TGTGCCTGGAGTAGAGGACTAGCGGCAAAGCTTGGGACGCAGTATTTT.

CDR3 region: CAWSVDRLNTEAFF. CDR3 sequence (DNA): TGTGCCTGGAGTGTGGACAGGTTGAACACTGAAGCTTTCTTT. V gene TRBV30 combines with J gene TRBJ1-1, with 7 bases aligning to TRBD1. This CDR3 region has 14 residues. J was trimmed by 0 bases and V by 0 bases; bases with no gene match: 1. Germline assignment: CDR1 GTSNPN and CDR2 SVGIG (reference sequence).

The chain recombines TRBV21-1 with TRBJ2-1. TRBV21-1 is a recognized pseudogene. There are 15 residues in the CDR3. The CDR3 nucleotides are TGTGCCAGCAGCAAGGGGACGTCTTCCTACAATGAGCAGTTCTTC. Its protein is CASSKGTSSYNEQFF.

The rearrangement links TRBV3-1 (or the pseudogene TRBV3-2) to TRBJ1-2; a weak D match, TRBD1 (6 bases). The V end lost 2 bases, the J end lost 7 bases, and 11 bases lay between the germline ends. The germline CDR1 and CDR2 sequences are LGHDT and YNNKEL (reference sequence). The CDR3 is 13 residues long. The CDR3 loop reads CASSQTGTPGYTF. The CDR3 nucleotides read TGTGCCAGCAGCCAAACCGGGACACCTGGCTACACCTTC.

This chain joins TRBV5-1 and TRBJ1-1; D gene unclear. The V end lost 2 bases, the J end lost 1 base, and 9 bases lay between the germline ends. Germline V gene sequence: CDR1 SGHRS, CDR2 YFSETQ. The CDR3 loop spans 14 amino acids. The chain's CDR3 is CASSFSNANTEAFF. The CDR3 coding sequence is TGCGCCAGCAGCTTTAGTAACGCGAACACTGAAGCTTTCTTT.

V gene TRBV3-1 (or the pseudogene TRBV3-2) combines with J gene TRBJ2-7; a possible D gene is TRBD2 (6 bases). Germline CDR1 and CDR2: LGHDT and YNNKEL (reference sequence). CDR3 length: 17 amino acids. V dropped 1 base and J dropped 0 bases, with 16 bases sitting between them. CDR3 coding DNA: TGTGCCAGCAGCCAAGCCTTAGGGAGGAAGAGCTCCTACGAGCAGTACTTC. Its protein product is CASSQALGRKSSYEQYF.

The chain has TRBV5-6 and TRBJ1-5, with 12 bases lining up with TRBD1. CDR1 and CDR2 (germline): SGHDT, YYEEEE. Trimming at V came to 4 bases and at J to 6 bases, leaving 8 bases not matched to a gene. The CDR3 has 16 amino acids. The CDR3 sequence: CASSGGTGGVGQPQHF. Here the CDR3 DNA reads TGTGCCAGCAGCGGGGGGACAGGGGGCGTCGGTCAGCCCCAGCATTTT.

This chain uses TRBV7-6 with TRBJ2-2, with TRBD2 matching over 8 bases. CDR3 length: 16 residues. CDR1 and CDR2 (germline): SGHVS, FNYEAQ. V lost 4 bases, J lost 0 bases, and 4 bases stayed unmatched. This chain's CDR3 is CASSYLAGPNTGELFF. CDR3 coding DNA: TGTGCCAGCAGCTACCTAGCGGGCCCGAACACCGGGGAGCTGTTTTTT.

The gene calls are TRBV18 and TRBJ2-1; either TRBD1 or TRBD2 may fit D (6 bases each). The length of the CDR3 is 16 residues. V was cut by 3 bases and J by 6 bases, with 18 bases left in between. Per germline, CDR1 KGHSH and CDR2 LQKENI. The CDR3 loop reads CASSPIRGAGGNEQFF. CDR3 coding DNA: TGTGCCAGCTCACCCATCAGGGGCGCCGGGGGCAATGAGCAGTTCTTC. The whole variable domain, remainder taken from reference TRBV18 and TRBJ2-1, is NAGVMQNPRHLVRRRGQEARLRCSPMKGHSHVYWYRQLPEEGLKFMVYLQKENIIDESGMPKERFSAEFPKEGPSILRIQQVVRGDSAAYFCASSPIRGAGGNEQFFGPGTRLTVL.

This chain uses TRBV12-5 with TRBJ1-6; D is possibly TRBD1 (5 bases). This CDR3 has 18 residues. Germline CDR1 and CDR2: LGHNT and FRNRAP. The germline V and J ends were trimmed by 1 base and 0 bases, with 13 bases remaining between them. The CDR3: CASGLARDLNSYNSPLHF. DNA for the CDR3: TGTGCTAGTGGTTTGGCGAGGGACCTTAACTCCTATAATTCACCCCTCCACTTT.

This clone was recorded only once. J is TRBJ1-4 and V is TRBV29-1; D call uncertain. CDR3 length: 13 amino acids. Germline CDR1 SQVTM, CDR2 ANQGSEA. V was trimmed by 4 bases and J by 5 bases, leaving 11 bases between them. CDR3 DNA sequence: TGCAGCGTTGCGGCAGGCCGGAATGAAAAACTGTTTTTT. Amino acids: CSVAAGRNEKLFF.

As regards this clone: The junction departs from germline at one end; a sequencing error may be responsible. The J gene is TRBJ2-7, the V gene TRBV5-8; possibly TRBD2 for D (6 bases). The V gene's germline CDR1 is SGHTS and CDR2 YDEGEE. The CDR3 is made up of 17 amino acids. This CDR3 is CASTLGVGGASSYEQYF. The CDR3 coding sequence is TGTGCCAGCACCTTGGGGGTAGGCGGGGCGAGCTCCTACGAGCAGTACTTC.

The V and J genes are TRBV10-3 and TRBJ2-1; possible D gene TRBD2, 5 bases. Trimming took off 6 bases at V and 5 bases at J, with 14 bases between the two ends. There are 14 residues in the CDR3. Germline CDR1 reads ENHRY; CDR2 reads SYGVKD. CDR3 nucleotide sequence: TGTGCCATCAGCCACCTCCGGGGAAACAATGAGCAGTTCTTC. Translating it yields CAISHLRGNNEQFF.

The chain joins TRBV19 to TRBJ1-6, with 7 bases aligning to TRBD1. The germline CDR1 and CDR2 sequences are LNHDA and SQIVND (reference sequence). With 4 bases clipped from V and 7 bases from J, the junction kept 4 bases outside the gene matches. There are 14 residues in the CDR3. CDR3 DNA sequence: TGTGCCAGTAGTAACCAGGGGGGGAATTCACCCCTCCACTTT. It specifies CASSNQGGNSPLHF.

For the CDR3, the DNA is TGTGCCAGTAGTATTGGGCCAGGGTATTCACCCCTCCACTTT. As protein: CASSIGPGYSPLHF. The chain recombines TRBV19 with TRBJ1-6, with D perhaps matching TRBD1 (5 bases). Germline CDR1 reads LNHDA; CDR2 reads SQIVND (reference sequence). The V gene lost 3 bases and the J gene lost 8 bases, with 11 bases spanning the gap. The CDR3 runs to 14 residues.

The chain has TRBV5-4 and TRBJ2-5, with TRBD2 matching over 13 bases. Germline lookup yields CDR1 SGHNT and CDR2 YYREEE (reference sequence). The CDR3 length is 16 residues. J was trimmed by 5 bases and V by 3 bases; bases with no gene match: 7. CDR3 coding DNA: TGTGCCAGCAGCTCCGGACTAGCGGGGGTTCGGGAGACCCAGTACTTC. Translation: CASSSGLAGVRETQYF.

The chain joins TRBV30 to TRBJ2-6, with D hard to call. CDR3 size: 13 residues. In germline, CDR1 is GTSNPN, CDR2 SVGIG (reference sequence). V was pared by 2 bases and J by 4 bases, with 6 bases between. The CDR3, as DNA: TGTGCCTGGAGTTTAGGGGGGGCCAACGTCCTGACTTTC. Translating it yields CAWSLGGANVLTF.

J is TRBJ1-5 and V is TRBV28; 10 bases map to TRBD1. This CDR3 has 15 residues. The trim removed 5 bases at V and 6 bases at J, leaving 7 bases unmatched. Per the germline V gene, CDR1 is MDHEN and CDR2 is SYDVKM. DNA of the CDR3: TGTGCCAGCAGTCCGGGACAGGGGATCGGTCAGCCCCAGCATTTT. Its translation is CASSPGQGIGQPQHF.

The rearrangement joins TRBV6-1 to TRBJ1-5; D uncertain. This CDR3 contains 14 residues. Germline assignment: CDR1 MNHNS and CDR2 SASEGT. Trimming removed 5 bases at V and 7 bases at J, with 15 bases between. The CDR3 sequence: CASSYSTGGQPQHF. CDR3 in DNA: TGTGCCAGCAGTTATTCCACGGGAGGGCAGCCCCAGCATTTT.

V gene TRBV11-1 combines with J gene TRBJ2-1; 7 bases agree with TRBD2. The germline V gene has CDR1 SGHAT and CDR2 FQDESV (reference sequence). This CDR3 is built from 15 residues. Trimming cost V 1 base and J 8 bases; bases outside gene matches: 8. CDR3 coding DNA: TGTGCCAGCAGCTTAGGGGGCGGGAGTGGGCATGAGCAGTTCTTC. Encoded protein: CASSLGGGSGHEQFF.

The CDR3 sequence is CASSITIGSSYEQYF. Written as DNA, the CDR3 is TGTGCCAGTAGTATTACAATCGGTAGCTCCTACGAGCAGTACTTC. The genes are TRBV19 and TRBJ2-7; D is ambiguous. This CDR3 is 15 amino acids long. V lost 3 bases and J lost 0, with 12 bases in between. Germline CDR1 and CDR2: LNHDA and SQIVND (reference sequence). The full variable domain, its missing parts supplied by reference TRBV19 and TRBJ2-7, is DGGITQSPKYLFRKEGQNVTLSCEQNLNHDAMYWYRQDPGQGLRLIYYSQIVNDFQKGDIAEGYSVSREKKESFPLTVTSAQKNPTAFYLCASSITIGSSYEQYFGPGTRLTVT.

The V and J genes are TRBV6-5 and TRBJ2-5; 8 bases align to TRBD2. V lost 4 bases, J lost 4 bases, and 11 bases stayed unmatched. Germline CDR1 reads MNHEY; CDR2 reads SVGAGI. The CDR3 is 16 amino acids. DNA for the CDR3: TGTGCCAGCAGTTTCCCGTCCGGGACTAGTTTAGAGACCCAGTACTTC. Translation gives CASSFPSGTSLETQYF.

The genes are TRBV7-9 and TRBJ2-1; D not resolved. Germline CDR1 is SEHNR and CDR2 is FQNEAQ (reference sequence). Trimming shortened V by 1 base and J by 6 bases, and 19 bases separated the two germline ends. The CDR3 totals 17 residues. In DNA form, the CDR3 reads TGTGCCAGCAGCTTAGTAATAAGTGGGGAAGGCAGCAATGAGCAGTTCTTC. Residues: CASSLVISGEGSNEQFF.

The J gene is TRBJ1-1, the V gene TRBV7-9; the match to TRBD1 covers 9 bases. The germline gives CDR1 SEHNR, CDR2 FQNEAQ (reference sequence). This CDR3 has 14 amino acids. V trimming: 3 bases; J trimming: 4 bases; junction bases outside the gene matches: 3. The CDR3 DNA follows: TGTGCCAGCAGCTTCGGGGACAGGGCCACTGAAGCTTTCTTT. This codes for CASSFGDRATEAFF. The full variable domain, its missing parts supplied by reference TRBV7-9 and TRBJ1-1, is DTGVSQNPRHKITKRGQNVTFRCDPISEHNRLYWYRQTLGQGPEFLTYFQNEAQLEKSRLLSDRFSAERPKGSFSTLEIQRTEQGDSAMYLCASSFGDRATEAFFGQGTRLTVV.

This clone appeared a single time. The V gene is TRBV7-9, the J gene TRBJ1-1; no clear D gene. Germline V gene lookup returns CDR1 SEHNR and CDR2 FQNEAQ (reference sequence). Deletions cut 5 bases from V and 11 bases from J, with 15 bases between. There are 12 residues in the CDR3. Here the CDR3 reads CASSPPGWMAFF. The CDR3 DNA is TGTGCCAGCAGCCCGCCTGGCTGGATGGCTTTCTTT.

The table lists this clone with a count of one. The chain couples TRBV3-1 (or the pseudogene TRBV3-2) to TRBJ2-3, with 12 bases matching TRBD2. Unmatched junction bases numbered 5, after V lost 4 bases and J lost 6 bases. CDR1 and CDR2 from the germline V gene are LGHDT and YNNKEL (reference sequence). This CDR3 has 15 residues. The CDR3 region has the DNA TGTGCCAGCAGCCTGGGACTAGCGGGCGGCGATACGCAGTATTTT. Its translation: CASSLGLAGGDTQYF.